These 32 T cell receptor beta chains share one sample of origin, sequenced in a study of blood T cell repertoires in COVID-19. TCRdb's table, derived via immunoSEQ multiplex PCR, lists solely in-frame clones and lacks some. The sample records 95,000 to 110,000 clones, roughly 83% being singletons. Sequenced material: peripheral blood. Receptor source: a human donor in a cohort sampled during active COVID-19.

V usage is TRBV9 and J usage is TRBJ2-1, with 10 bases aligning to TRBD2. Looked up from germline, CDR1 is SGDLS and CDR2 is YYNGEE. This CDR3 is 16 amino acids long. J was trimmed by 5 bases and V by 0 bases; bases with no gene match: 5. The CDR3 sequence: CASSVAALAGDNEQFF. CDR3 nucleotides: TGTGCCAGCAGCGTAGCTGCGCTAGCGGGAGACAATGAGCAGTTCTTC.

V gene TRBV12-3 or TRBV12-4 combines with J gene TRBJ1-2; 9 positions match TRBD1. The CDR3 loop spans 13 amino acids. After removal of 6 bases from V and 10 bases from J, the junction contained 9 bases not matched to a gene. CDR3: CASSRDRVFLYTF. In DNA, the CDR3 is TGTGCCAGCAGCAGGGACAGGGTTTTCCTCTACACCTTC.

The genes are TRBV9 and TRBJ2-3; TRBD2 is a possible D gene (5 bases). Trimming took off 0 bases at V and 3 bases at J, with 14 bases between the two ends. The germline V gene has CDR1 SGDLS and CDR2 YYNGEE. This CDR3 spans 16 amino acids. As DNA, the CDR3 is TGTGCCAGCAGCGTAGTCGCGAACCCGGGAACAGATACGCAGTATTTT. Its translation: CASSVVANPGTDTQYF.

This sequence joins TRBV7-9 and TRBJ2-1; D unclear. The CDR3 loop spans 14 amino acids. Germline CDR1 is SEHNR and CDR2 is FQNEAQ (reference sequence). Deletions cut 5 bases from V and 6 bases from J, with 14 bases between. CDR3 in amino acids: CASSQPPELNEQFF. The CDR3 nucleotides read TGTGCCAGCAGCCAACCCCCTGAGCTCAATGAGCAGTTCTTC.

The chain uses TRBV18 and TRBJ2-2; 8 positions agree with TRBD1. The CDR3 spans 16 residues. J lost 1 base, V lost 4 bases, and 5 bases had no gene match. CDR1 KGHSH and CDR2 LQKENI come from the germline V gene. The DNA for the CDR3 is TGTGCCAGCTCACTCCCCGGGACAGGGAACACCGGGGAGCTGTTTTTT. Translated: CASSLPGTGNTGELFF.

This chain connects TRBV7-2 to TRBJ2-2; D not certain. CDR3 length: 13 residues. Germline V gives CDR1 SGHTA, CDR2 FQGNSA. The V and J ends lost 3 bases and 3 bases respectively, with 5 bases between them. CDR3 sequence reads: CASSFVDTGELFF. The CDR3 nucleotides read TGTGCCAGCAGCTTTGTCGACACCGGGGAGCTGTTTTTT.

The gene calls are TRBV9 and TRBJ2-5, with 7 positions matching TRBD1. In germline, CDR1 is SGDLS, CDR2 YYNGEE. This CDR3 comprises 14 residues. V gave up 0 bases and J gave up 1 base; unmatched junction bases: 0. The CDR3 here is CASSVGDSQETQYF. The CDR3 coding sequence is TGTGCCAGCAGCGTAGGGGACAGCCAAGAGACCCAGTACTTC.

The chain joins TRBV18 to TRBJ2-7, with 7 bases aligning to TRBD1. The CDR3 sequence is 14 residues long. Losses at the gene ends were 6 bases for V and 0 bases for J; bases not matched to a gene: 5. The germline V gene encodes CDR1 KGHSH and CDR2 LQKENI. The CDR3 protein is CASSRTGDSYEQYF. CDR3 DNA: TGTGCCAGCTCCCGTACAGGGGACTCCTACGAGCAGTACTTC.

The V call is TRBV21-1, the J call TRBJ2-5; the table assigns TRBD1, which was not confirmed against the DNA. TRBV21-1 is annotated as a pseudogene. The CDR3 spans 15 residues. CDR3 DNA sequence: TGTGCCAGCAGCAAGCAACAGGGCAGCCAAGAGACCCAGTACTTC. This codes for CASSKQQGSQETQYF.

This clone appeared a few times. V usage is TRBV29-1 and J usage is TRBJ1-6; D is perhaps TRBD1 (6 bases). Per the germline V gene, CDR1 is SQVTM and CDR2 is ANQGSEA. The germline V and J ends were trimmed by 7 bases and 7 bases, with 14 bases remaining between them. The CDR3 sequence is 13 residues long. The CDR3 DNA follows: TGCAGCGCGGCGACAGGATTAAATTCACCCCTCCACTTT. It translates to CSAATGLNSPLHF.

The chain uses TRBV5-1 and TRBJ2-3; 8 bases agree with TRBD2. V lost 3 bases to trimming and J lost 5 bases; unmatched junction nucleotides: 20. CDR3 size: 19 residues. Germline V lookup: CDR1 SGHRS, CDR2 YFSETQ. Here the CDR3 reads CASSSARGKGTGGRDTQYF. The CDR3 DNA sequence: TGCGCCAGCAGCTCTGCTCGGGGTAAGGGGACGGGGGGGCGAGATACGCAGTATTTT.

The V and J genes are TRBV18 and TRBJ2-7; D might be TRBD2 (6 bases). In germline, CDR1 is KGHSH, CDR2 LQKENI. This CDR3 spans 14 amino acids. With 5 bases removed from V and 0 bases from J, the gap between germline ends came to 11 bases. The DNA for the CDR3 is TGTGCCAGCTCATCTCCGGGACTCTCCTACGAGCAGTACTTC. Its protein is CASSSPGLSYEQYF.

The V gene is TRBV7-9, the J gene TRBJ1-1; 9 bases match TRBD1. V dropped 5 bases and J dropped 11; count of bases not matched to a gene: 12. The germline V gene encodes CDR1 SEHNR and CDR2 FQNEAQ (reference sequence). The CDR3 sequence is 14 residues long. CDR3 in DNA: TGTGCCAGCAGCCTGGGGGCGGGACAGGGTCGTGCTTTCTTT. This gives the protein CASSLGAGQGRAFF. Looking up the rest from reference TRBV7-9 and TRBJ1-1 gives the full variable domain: DTGVSQNPRHKITKRGQNVTFRCDPISEHNRLYWYRQTLGQGPEFLTYFQNEAQLEKSRLLSDRFSAERPKGSFSTLEIQRTEQGDSAMYLCASSLGAGQGRAFFGQGTRLTVV.

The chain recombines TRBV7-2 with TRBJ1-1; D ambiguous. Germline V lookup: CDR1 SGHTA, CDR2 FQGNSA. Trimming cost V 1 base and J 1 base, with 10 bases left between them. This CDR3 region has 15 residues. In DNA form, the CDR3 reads TGTGCCAGCAGCTTAGGCTCAGTCTGGAACACTGAAGCTTTCTTT. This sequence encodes CASSLGSVWNTEAFF.

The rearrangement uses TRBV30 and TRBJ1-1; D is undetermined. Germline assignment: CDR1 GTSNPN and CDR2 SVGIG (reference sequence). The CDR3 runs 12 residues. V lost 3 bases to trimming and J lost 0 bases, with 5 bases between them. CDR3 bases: TGTGCCTGGAGCCCCTTGAACACTGAAGCTTTCTTT. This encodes CAWSPLNTEAFF.

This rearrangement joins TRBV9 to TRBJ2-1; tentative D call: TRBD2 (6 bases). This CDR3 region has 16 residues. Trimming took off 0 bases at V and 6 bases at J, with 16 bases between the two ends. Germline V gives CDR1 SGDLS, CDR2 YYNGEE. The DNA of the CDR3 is TGTGCCAGCAGCGTAGCGAGGAAGGGACTTCTCAATGAGCAGTTCTTC. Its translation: CASSVARKGLLNEQFF. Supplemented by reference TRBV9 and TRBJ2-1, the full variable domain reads DSGVTQTPKHLITATGQRVTLRCSPRSGDLSVYWYQQSLDQGLQFLIQYYNGEERAKGNILERFSAQQFPDLHSELNLSSLELGDSALYFCASSVARKGLLNEQFFGPGTRLTVL.

The CDR3 reads CASSVVGGGTEAFF. CDR3 coding DNA: TGTGCCAGCAGCGTCGTGGGGGGAGGGACTGAAGCTTTCTTT. The J gene is TRBJ1-1, the V gene TRBV7-2; TRBD1 might be the D (5 bases). Trimming removed 5 bases at V and 5 bases at J, with 15 bases between. CDR3 length equals 14 residues. From germline, CDR1 is SGHTA and CDR2 FQGNSA.

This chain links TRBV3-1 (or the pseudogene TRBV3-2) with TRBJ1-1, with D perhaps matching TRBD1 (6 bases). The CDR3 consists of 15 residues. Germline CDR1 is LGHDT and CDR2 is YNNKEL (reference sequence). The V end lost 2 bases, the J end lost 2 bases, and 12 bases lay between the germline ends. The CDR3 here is CASSQTGNLNTEAFF. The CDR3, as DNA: TGTGCCAGCAGCCAAACAGGGAATCTAAACACTGAAGCTTTCTTT.

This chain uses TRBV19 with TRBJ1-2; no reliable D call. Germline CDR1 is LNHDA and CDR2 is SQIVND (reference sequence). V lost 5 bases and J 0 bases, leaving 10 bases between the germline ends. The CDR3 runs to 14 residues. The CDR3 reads CASSFSGANYGYTF. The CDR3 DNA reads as TGTGCCAGTAGTTTTTCTGGAGCTAACTATGGCTACACCTTC.

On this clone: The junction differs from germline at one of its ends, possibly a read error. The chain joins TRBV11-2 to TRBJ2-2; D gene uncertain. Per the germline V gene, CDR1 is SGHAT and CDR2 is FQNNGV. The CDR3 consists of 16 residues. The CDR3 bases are TGTGCCAGCAGCTTCACCGACACCTCGAAAACCGGGGAGCTGTTTTTT. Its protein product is CASSFTDTSKTGELFF.

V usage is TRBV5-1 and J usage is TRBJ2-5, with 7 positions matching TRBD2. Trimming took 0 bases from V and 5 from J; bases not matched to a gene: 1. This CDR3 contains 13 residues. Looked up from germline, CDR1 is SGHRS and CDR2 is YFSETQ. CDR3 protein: CASSLAGGETQYF. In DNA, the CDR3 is TGCGCCAGCAGCTTGGCCGGGGGGGAGACCCAGTACTTC.

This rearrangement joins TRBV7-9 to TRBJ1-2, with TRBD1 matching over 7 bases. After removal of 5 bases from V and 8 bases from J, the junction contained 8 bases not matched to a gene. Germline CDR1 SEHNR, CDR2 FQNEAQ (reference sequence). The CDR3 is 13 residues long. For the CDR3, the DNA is TGTGCCAGCAGCCGCGACAGGGAAGGAGGCTACACCTTC. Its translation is CASSRDREGGYTF.

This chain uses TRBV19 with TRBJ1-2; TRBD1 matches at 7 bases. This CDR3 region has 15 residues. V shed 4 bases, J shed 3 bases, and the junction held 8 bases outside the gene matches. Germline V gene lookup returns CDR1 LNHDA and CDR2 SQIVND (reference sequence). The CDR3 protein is CASSRTWDSYYGYTF. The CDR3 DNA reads TGTGCCAGTAGTAGAACCTGGGACAGCTACTATGGCTACACCTTC. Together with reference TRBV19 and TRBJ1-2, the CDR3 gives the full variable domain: DGGITQSPKYLFRKEGQNVTLSCEQNLNHDAMYWYRQDPGQGLRLIYYSQIVNDFQKGDIAEGYSVSREKKESFPLTVTSAQKNPTAFYLCASSRTWDSYYGYTFGSGTRLTVV.

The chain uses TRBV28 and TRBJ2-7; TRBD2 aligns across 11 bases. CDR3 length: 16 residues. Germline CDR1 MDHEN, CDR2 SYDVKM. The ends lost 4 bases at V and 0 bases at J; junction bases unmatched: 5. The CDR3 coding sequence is TGTGCCAGCAGTTCAAGACTAGCGGGATCCTCCTACGAGCAGTACGTC. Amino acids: CASSSRLAGSSYEQYV.

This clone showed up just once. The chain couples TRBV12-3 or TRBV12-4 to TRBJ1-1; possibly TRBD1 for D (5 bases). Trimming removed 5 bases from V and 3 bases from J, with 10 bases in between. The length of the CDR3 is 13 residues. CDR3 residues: CASSGGRDTEAFF. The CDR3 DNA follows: TGTGCCAGCAGTGGGGGGAGGGACACTGAAGCTTTCTTT.

In DNA form, the CDR3 reads TGCAGCGTCTCGACAGGACTTAATCAGCCCCAGCATTTT. Amino acid sequence: CSVSTGLNQPQHF. The J gene is TRBJ1-5, the V gene TRBV29-1, with D possibly TRBD1 on 6 matching bases. The germline gives CDR1 SQVTM, CDR2 ANQGSEA. With 6 bases removed from V and 4 bases from J, the gap between germline ends came to 13 bases. The length of the CDR3 is 13 residues. The variable domain in full, completed from reference TRBV29-1 and TRBJ1-5, reads SAVISQKPSRDICQRGTSLTIQCQVDSQVTMMFWYRQQPGQSLTLIATANQGSEATYESGFVIDKFPISRPNLTFSTLTVSNMSPEDSSIYLCSVSTGLNQPQHFGDGTRLSIL.

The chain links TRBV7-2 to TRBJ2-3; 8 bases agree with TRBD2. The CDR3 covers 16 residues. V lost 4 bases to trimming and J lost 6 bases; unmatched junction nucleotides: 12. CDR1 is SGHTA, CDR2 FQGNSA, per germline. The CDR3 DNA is TGTGCCAGCAGCTGGTCTAGCGGGCCCTGGGCGGATACGCAGTATTTT. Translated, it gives CASSWSSGPWADTQYF.

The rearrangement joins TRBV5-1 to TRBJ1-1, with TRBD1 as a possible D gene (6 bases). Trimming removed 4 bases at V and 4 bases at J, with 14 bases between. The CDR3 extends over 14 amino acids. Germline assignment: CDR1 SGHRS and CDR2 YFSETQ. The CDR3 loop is CASSRGGGGTEAFF. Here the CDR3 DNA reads TGCGCCAGCAGCCGAGGCGGGGGCGGCACTGAAGCTTTCTTT. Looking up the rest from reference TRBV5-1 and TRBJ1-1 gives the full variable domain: KAGVTQTPRYLIKTRGQQVTLSCSPISGHRSVSWYQQTPGQGLQFLFEYFSETQRNKGNFPGRFSGRQFSNSRSEMNVSTLELGDSALYLCASSRGGGGTEAFFGQGTRLTVV.

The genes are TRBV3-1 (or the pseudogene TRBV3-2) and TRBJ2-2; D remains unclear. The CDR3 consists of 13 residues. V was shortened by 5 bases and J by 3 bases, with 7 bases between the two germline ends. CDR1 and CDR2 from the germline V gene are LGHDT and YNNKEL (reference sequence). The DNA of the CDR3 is TGTGCCAGCAGCTTTTCGGACACCGGGGAGCTGTTTTTT. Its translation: CASSFSDTGELFF.

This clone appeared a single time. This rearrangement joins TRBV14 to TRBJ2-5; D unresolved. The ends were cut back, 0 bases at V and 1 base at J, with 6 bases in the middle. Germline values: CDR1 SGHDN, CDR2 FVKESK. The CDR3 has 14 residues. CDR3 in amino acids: CASSQDRVQETQYF. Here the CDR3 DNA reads TGTGCCAGCAGCCAAGATCGAGTCCAAGAGACCCAGTACTTC.

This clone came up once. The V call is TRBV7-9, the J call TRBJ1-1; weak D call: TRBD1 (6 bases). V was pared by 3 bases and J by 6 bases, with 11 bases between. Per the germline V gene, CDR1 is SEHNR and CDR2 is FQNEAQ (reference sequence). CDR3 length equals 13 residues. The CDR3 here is CASSFGQSAEAFF. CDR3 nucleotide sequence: TGTGCCAGCAGCTTCGGACAGAGTGCTGAAGCTTTCTTT.

The DNA for the CDR3 is TGTGCCTGGAGTGACGCCCAGGGGAATTCACCCCTCCACTTT. Translating gives CAWSDAQGNSPLHF. The rearrangement links TRBV30 to TRBJ1-6, with D perhaps matching TRBD1 (6 bases). Germline CDR1 and CDR2: GTSNPN and SVGIG (reference sequence). Trimming left V 1 base short and J 7 bases short, with 11 bases between. The CDR3 has 14 residues.